This entry lists 32 T cell receptor beta chains sequenced from one sample in a study of PD-1 blockade in classical Hodgkin lymphoma. With no exception, relapse followed autologous stem cell transplantation in all patients, and brentuximab vedotin exposure varied. Clones were read by immunoSEQ multiplex PCR, and TCRdb kept only the in-frame ones, dropping some. The table records 35,000 to 40,000 clones, around nine tenths of them present only once. Sequences were derived from peripheral blood mononuclear cells (PBMCs), sampled before the second cycle of nivolumab. The receptors come from a human donor with classical Hodgkin lymphoma.

This rearrangement joins TRBV28 to TRBJ2-2; D unresolved. The CDR3 covers 16 residues. Germline CDR1 and CDR2: MDHEN and SYDVKM. V was shortened by 3 bases and J by 4 bases, with 15 bases between the two germline ends. The chain's CDR3 is CASSFGFLGITGELFF. CDR3 nucleotide sequence: TGTGCCAGCAGTTTTGGGTTCTTGGGGATCACCGGGGAGCTGTTTTTT.

V and J are TRBV10-3 and TRBJ2-1, with 8 nucleotides matching TRBD2. CDR1 and CDR2 from the germline V gene are ENHRY and SYGVKD. This CDR3 has 14 residues. J was trimmed by 14 bases and V by 7 bases; bases with no gene match: 16. The CDR3 reads CAINPTSAVAGEFF. The CDR3 DNA reads as TGTGCCATCAACCCGACTAGCGCCGTTGCGGGGGAGTTCTTC.

The V call is TRBV19, the J call TRBJ2-4; perhaps TRBD2 as D (6 bases). This CDR3 comprises 14 residues. Trimming took off 6 bases at V and 7 bases at J, with 16 bases between the two ends. Germline loops: CDR1 LNHDA, CDR2 SQIVND (reference sequence). This CDR3 is CASRGWRAANIQYF. CDR3 bases: TGTGCCAGTAGGGGGTGGAGGGCCGCGAACATTCAGTACTTC.

The J gene is TRBJ2-7, the V gene TRBV11-2, with D unclear. Deletions cut 6 bases from V and 6 bases from J, with 12 bases between. CDR1 SGHAT and CDR2 FQNNGV come from the germline V gene. The CDR3 loop spans 12 amino acids. CDR3 sequence reads: CASSSPFGEQYF. The CDR3 DNA reads as TGTGCCAGCAGTTCTCCCTTCGGCGAGCAGTACTTC.

The chain is built from TRBV23-1 and TRBJ2-3; TRBD1 is a possible D gene (5 bases). TRBV23-1 is flagged as an ORF with uncertain function. Trimming cost V 0 bases and J 2 bases, with 15 bases left between them. The CDR3 contains 17 residues. CDR3 protein: CASSQSKGQGPTDTQYF. The CDR3, as DNA: TGCGCCAGCAGTCAATCTAAGGGTCAGGGCCCCACAGATACGCAGTATTTT.

V and J are TRBV5-4 and TRBJ2-3; no firm D call. Germline values: CDR1 SGHNT, CDR2 YYREEE (reference sequence). The CDR3 covers 14 residues. Trimming removed 1 base at V and 6 bases at J, with 12 bases between. The chain's CDR3 is CASSLNQATDTQYF. CDR3 DNA sequence: TGTGCCAGCAGCTTGAACCAGGCAACGGATACGCAGTATTTT.

This chain's CDR3 is CASSEAGDTDTQYF. The CDR3 DNA sequence: TGTGCCAGCAGTGAAGCGGGAGACACAGATACGCAGTATTTT. J is TRBJ2-3 and V is TRBV6-4, with TRBD2 matching over 8 bases. The ends lost 3 bases at V and 2 bases at J; junction bases unmatched: 1. The CDR3 runs to 14 residues. The V gene's germline CDR1 is MRHNA and CDR2 SNTAGT.

The genes are TRBV19 and TRBJ1-2; D gene unclear. This CDR3 is built from 17 residues. Germline CDR1 LNHDA, CDR2 SQIVND (reference sequence). The V end lost 4 bases, the J end lost 4 bases, and 22 bases lay between the germline ends. CDR3 loop: CASSTPFHRARRYGYTF. The CDR3 nucleotides are TGTGCCAGTAGTACCCCGTTTCACAGAGCCCGTCGCTATGGCTACACCTTC.

The rearrangement uses TRBV6-6 and TRBJ2-5; no definite D call. CDR3 length equals 11 residues. V lost 6 bases, J lost 9 bases, and 11 bases lay in between. Germline CDR1 MNHNY, CDR2 SVGAGI (reference sequence). The CDR3 region is CASSSEWPQYF. In DNA, the CDR3 is TGTGCCAGCAGCTCGGAGTGGCCCCAGTACTTC.

The chain recombines TRBV7-9 with TRBJ2-2, with D possibly being TRBD1 (5 bases). Trimming took 5 bases from V and 3 from J, leaving 16 bases between them. The CDR3 contains 16 residues. Germline CDR1 is SEHNR and CDR2 is FQNEAQ (reference sequence). The CDR3 sequence is CASSKGAGPDTGELFF. CDR3 coding DNA: TGTGCCAGCAGCAAAGGGGCCGGGCCAGACACCGGGGAGCTGTTTTTT.

This chain uses TRBV7-8 with TRBJ1-4; D perhaps matches TRBD1 (5 bases). The CDR3 totals 13 residues. V lost 4 bases and J 8 bases, leaving 11 bases between the germline ends. CDR1 is SGHVS, CDR2 FQNEAQ, per germline. As DNA, the CDR3 is TGTGCCAGCAGCTACGGACGGGGGGAAAAACTGTTTTTT. Translated, it gives CASSYGRGEKLFF.

The V call is TRBV29-1, the J call TRBJ2-1; TRBD2 agrees at 13 bases. V was clipped by 4 bases and J by 5 bases; unmatched bases: 2. Per the germline V gene, CDR1 is SQVTM and CDR2 is ANQGSEA. The CDR3 extends over 14 amino acids. The CDR3 DNA is TGCAGCGTTGCGACTAGCGGGGGGAACAATGAGCAGTTCTTC. Protein product: CSVATSGGNNEQFF.

The chain couples TRBV28 to TRBJ2-7; TRBD2 might be the D (5 bases). In germline, CDR1 is MDHEN, CDR2 SYDVKM. V dropped 7 bases and J dropped 3 bases, with 13 bases sitting between them. The CDR3 length is 13 residues. The CDR3 sequence is CASKNGELYEQYF. As DNA, the CDR3 is TGTGCCAGCAAGAACGGGGAACTCTACGAGCAGTACTTC.

J is TRBJ1-5 and V is TRBV27; TRBD1 might be the D (6 bases). The CDR3 runs 14 residues. V shed 8 bases and J shed 3 bases, with 14 bases lying between them. Germline loops: CDR1 MNHEY, CDR2 SMNVEV (reference sequence). Written as DNA, the CDR3 is TGTGCCAGCGCTCACCAGGGGATCAATCAGCCCCAGCATTTT. It specifies CASAHQGINQPQHF.

The chain employs TRBV7-2 and TRBJ2-7, with 8 positions matching TRBD1. The germline CDR1 and CDR2 sequences are SGHTA and FQGNSA. This CDR3 spans 14 amino acids. V lost 3 bases, J lost 1 base, and 2 bases stayed unmatched. This chain's CDR3 is CASSFRQGSYEQYF. The DNA of the CDR3 is TGTGCCAGCAGCTTCCGACAGGGGTCCTACGAGCAGTACTTC.

The chain employs TRBV28 and TRBJ1-1, with D perhaps matching TRBD1 (6 bases). The CDR3 covers 17 residues. The V end was cut by 2 bases, the J end by 4 bases, with 20 bases between. The germline V gene has CDR1 MDHEN and CDR2 SYDVKM. The CDR3 sequence is CASSLLTRGGIFTEAFF. The CDR3 nucleotides are TGTGCCAGCAGTTTACTGACGAGGGGGGGAATCTTCACTGAAGCTTTCTTT.

The genes are TRBV13 and TRBJ2-2; D is undetermined. V was cut by 3 bases and J by 1 base, with 9 bases left in between. Germline values: CDR1 PRHDT, CDR2 FYEKMQ (reference sequence). There are 15 residues in the CDR3. CDR3 DNA: TGTGCCAGCAGCTTCGGATTGAAGAACACCGGGGAGCTGTTTTTT. Encoded protein: CASSFGLKNTGELFF.

This rearrangement joins TRBV7-8 to TRBJ2-1; D unclear. The CDR3 is 14 residues long. Germline V gene lookup returns CDR1 SGHVS and CDR2 FQNEAQ. V lost 5 bases to trimming and J lost 2 bases, with 10 bases between them. The CDR3 here is CASSTNDAYNEQFF. The CDR3 coding sequence is TGTGCCAGCAGCACCAACGATGCCTACAATGAGCAGTTCTTC.

V is TRBV9 and J is TRBJ2-5, with D possibly being TRBD1 (6 bases). The ends were cut back, 0 bases at V and 4 bases at J, with 7 bases in the middle. This CDR3 spans 13 amino acids. Germline CDR1 reads SGDLS; CDR2 reads YYNGEE. The CDR3: CASSVGTAETQYF. CDR3 DNA: TGTGCCAGCAGCGTAGGGACAGCAGAGACCCAGTACTTC. Using reference TRBV9 and TRBJ2-5 for the parts outside the CDR3, the full variable domain is DSGVTQTPKHLITATGQRVTLRCSPRSGDLSVYWYQQSLDQGLQFLIQYYNGEERAKGNILERFSAQQFPDLHSELNLSSLELGDSALYFCASSVGTAETQYFGPGTRLLVL.

The J gene is TRBJ2-3, the V gene TRBV29-1; a weak D match, TRBD2 (5 bases). The CDR3 length is 14 residues. Germline CDR1 SQVTM, CDR2 ANQGSEA. V lost 3 bases to trimming and J lost 0 bases, with 10 bases between them. For the CDR3, the DNA is TGCAGCGTTGACGGGATCCAAAGCACAGATACGCAGTATTTT. Translated: CSVDGIQSTDTQYF.

V usage is TRBV6-5 and J usage is TRBJ1-4; D possibly corresponds to TRBD1 (5 bases). V was cut by 5 bases and J by 3 bases, with 13 bases left in between. The CDR3 has 15 residues. The germline V gene encodes CDR1 MNHEY and CDR2 SVGAGI. Here the CDR3 reads CASSGGNSANEKLFF. The CDR3 nucleotides are TGTGCCAGCAGTGGGGGGAATTCGGCTAATGAAAAACTGTTTTTT.

This sequence joins TRBV18 and TRBJ2-2, with 9 bases fitting TRBD1. The CDR3 is 14 residues long. Trimming at V came to 3 bases and at J to 8 bases, leaving 4 bases not matched to a gene. The germline CDR1 and CDR2 sequences are KGHSH and LQKENI. Here the CDR3 reads CASSPGQGSGELFF. In nucleotides, the CDR3 is TGTGCCAGCTCACCGGGACAGGGAAGTGGGGAGCTGTTTTTT. Variable domain in full (rest from reference TRBV18 and TRBJ2-2): NAGVMQNPRHLVRRRGQEARLRCSPMKGHSHVYWYRQLPEEGLKFMVYLQKENIIDESGMPKERFSAEFPKEGPSILRIQQVVRGDSAAYFCASSPGQGSGELFFGEGSRLTVL.

In this sample, this clone turned up a few times. This chain joins TRBV6-5 and TRBJ1-2, with D possibly being TRBD1 (5 bases). CDR1 is MNHEY and CDR2 is SVGAGI in the germline V gene. The CDR3 runs 11 residues. Trimming removed 6 bases from V and 8 bases from J, with 10 bases in between. The CDR3 DNA reads TGTGCCAGCAGAGGGGCGGAGGGCTACACCTTC. Its translation is CASRGAEGYTF.

V is TRBV25-1 and J is TRBJ2-1; TRBD1 is a possible D gene (6 bases). The CDR3 runs 12 residues. Germline CDR1 and CDR2: MGHDK and SYGVNS. The V and J ends lost 3 bases and 7 bases respectively, with 7 bases between them. This chain's CDR3 is CASSDRGNEQFF. The CDR3 bases are TGTGCCAGCAGTGACAGGGGAAATGAGCAGTTCTTC. Based on the CDR3 plus reference TRBV25-1 and TRBJ2-1, the full variable domain is EADIYQTPRYLVIGTGKKITLECSQTMGHDKMYWYQQDPGMELHLIHYSYGVNSTEKGDLSSESTVSRIRTEHFPLTLESARPSHTSQYLCASSDRGNEQFFGPGTRLTVL.

The rearrangement uses TRBV5-5 and TRBJ2-5; TRBD1 might be the D (6 bases). This CDR3 region has 13 residues. V was cut by 6 bases and J by 5 bases, with 14 bases left in between. Germline V CDR1 and CDR2: SGHKS, YYEKEE (reference sequence). The CDR3 region has the DNA TGTGCCAGCACCCAGGGGCTACGGGAGACCCAGTACTTC. This translates into CASTQGLRETQYF.

The chain recombines TRBV5-6 with TRBJ2-5; no clear D. Trimming cost V 0 bases and J 5 bases, with 8 bases left between them. The CDR3 has 13 amino acids. Germline V gene sequence: CDR1 SGHDT, CDR2 YYEEEE. The CDR3 loop reads CASSLADRETQYF. In DNA, the CDR3 is TGTGCCAGCAGCTTGGCGGACCGGGAGACCCAGTACTTC.

This rearrangement joins TRBV7-6 to TRBJ1-1, with a possible D match to TRBD1 (5 bases). Germline V gives CDR1 SGHVS, CDR2 FNYEAQ. This CDR3 is built from 16 residues. Trimming removed 4 bases at V and 5 bases at J, with 20 bases between. In nucleotides, the CDR3 is TGTGCCAGCAGCTCCCATGTATCGGGGCGGAGGACTGAAGCTTTCTTT. Translation: CASSSHVSGRRTEAFF.

The V gene is TRBV6-5, the J gene TRBJ2-6; D uncertain. Deletions cut 4 bases from V and 0 bases from J, with 7 bases between. The CDR3 has 15 residues. Germline V gives CDR1 MNHEY, CDR2 SVGAGI. The CDR3 bases are TGTGCCAGCAGTTCTCGTAGCTCTGGGGCCAACGTCCTGACTTTC. It translates to CASSSRSSGANVLTF.

This chain connects TRBV10-3 to TRBJ1-4, with D unclear. The germline V gene has CDR1 ENHRY and CDR2 SYGVKD. V lost 0 bases, J lost 5 bases, and 10 bases lay in between. CDR3 length: 15 residues. The CDR3 region is CAISESWTKNEKLFF. The CDR3, as DNA: TGTGCCATCAGTGAGTCGTGGACTAAAAATGAAAAACTGTTTTTT.

In its sample, this clone was seen once. The V and J genes are TRBV11-3 and TRBJ1-2; no definite D call. This CDR3 has 15 residues. V was clipped by 0 bases and J by 3 bases, with 11 bases between them. Germline CDR1 is SGHNT and CDR2 is YENEEA. CDR3 sequence (DNA): TGTGCCAGCAGCTTAGATGGAGGGAAGGACTATGGCTACACCTTC. It yields the protein CASSLDGGKDYGYTF. The full variable domain, completed using reference TRBV11-3 and TRBJ1-2, is EAGVVQSPRYKIIEKKQPVAFWCNPISGHNTLYWYLQNLGQGPELLIRYENEEAVDDSQLPKDRFSAERLKGVDSTLKIQPAELGDSAVYLCASSLDGGKDYGYTFGSGTRLTVV.

The genes are TRBV5-1 and TRBJ2-1, with TRBD2 identical over 9 bases. The CDR3 runs to 13 residues. Losses at the gene ends were 6 bases for V and 6 bases for J; bases not matched to a gene: 4. Germline loops: CDR1 SGHRS, CDR2 YFSETQ. The CDR3 loop is CASTDSGSNEQFF. CDR3 bases: TGCGCCAGCACGGATAGCGGGAGCAATGAGCAGTTCTTC.

The chain is built from TRBV27 and TRBJ1-4, with a possible D match to TRBD1 (5 bases). The V gene lost 8 bases and the J gene lost 1 base, with 5 bases spanning the gap. The CDR3 consists of 12 residues. The germline V gene encodes CDR1 MNHEY and CDR2 SMNVEV (reference sequence). The DNA for the CDR3 is TGTGCCAGCGGGGGAACTAATGAAAAACTGTTTTTT. Translating gives CASGGTNEKLFF.